The T cell receptor (beta chain) described here comes from a study of T cell responses to AZD1222 COVID-19 vaccine. Findings and limits, study-wide: Repertoires were obtained solely post-peak T cell response. Clonal diversity was possibly underestimated, and white British individuals and females predominated among donors.

Data came from immunoSEQ multiplex PCR; TCRdb stores just in-frame clones and leaves some out. Among 120,000 to 150,000 clones, about 93% were seen once, and the ten largest hold around 5%. Worth noting for this clone: Its antigen is undetermined.

The sequence was obtained from an adult in good health. The sample in question was peripheral blood, obtained on day 0 of AZD1222 vaccination.

The CDR3: CASALEWPGELFF. CDR3 in DNA: TGTGCTAGTGCCCTTGAGTGGCCCGGGGAGCTGTTTTTT. This rearrangement joins TRBV12-5 to TRBJ2-2; D unclear. Germline V CDR1 and CDR2: LGHNT, FRNRAP. The CDR3 totals 13 residues. Trimming stripped 7 bases from V and 6 bases from J, with 12 bases between.